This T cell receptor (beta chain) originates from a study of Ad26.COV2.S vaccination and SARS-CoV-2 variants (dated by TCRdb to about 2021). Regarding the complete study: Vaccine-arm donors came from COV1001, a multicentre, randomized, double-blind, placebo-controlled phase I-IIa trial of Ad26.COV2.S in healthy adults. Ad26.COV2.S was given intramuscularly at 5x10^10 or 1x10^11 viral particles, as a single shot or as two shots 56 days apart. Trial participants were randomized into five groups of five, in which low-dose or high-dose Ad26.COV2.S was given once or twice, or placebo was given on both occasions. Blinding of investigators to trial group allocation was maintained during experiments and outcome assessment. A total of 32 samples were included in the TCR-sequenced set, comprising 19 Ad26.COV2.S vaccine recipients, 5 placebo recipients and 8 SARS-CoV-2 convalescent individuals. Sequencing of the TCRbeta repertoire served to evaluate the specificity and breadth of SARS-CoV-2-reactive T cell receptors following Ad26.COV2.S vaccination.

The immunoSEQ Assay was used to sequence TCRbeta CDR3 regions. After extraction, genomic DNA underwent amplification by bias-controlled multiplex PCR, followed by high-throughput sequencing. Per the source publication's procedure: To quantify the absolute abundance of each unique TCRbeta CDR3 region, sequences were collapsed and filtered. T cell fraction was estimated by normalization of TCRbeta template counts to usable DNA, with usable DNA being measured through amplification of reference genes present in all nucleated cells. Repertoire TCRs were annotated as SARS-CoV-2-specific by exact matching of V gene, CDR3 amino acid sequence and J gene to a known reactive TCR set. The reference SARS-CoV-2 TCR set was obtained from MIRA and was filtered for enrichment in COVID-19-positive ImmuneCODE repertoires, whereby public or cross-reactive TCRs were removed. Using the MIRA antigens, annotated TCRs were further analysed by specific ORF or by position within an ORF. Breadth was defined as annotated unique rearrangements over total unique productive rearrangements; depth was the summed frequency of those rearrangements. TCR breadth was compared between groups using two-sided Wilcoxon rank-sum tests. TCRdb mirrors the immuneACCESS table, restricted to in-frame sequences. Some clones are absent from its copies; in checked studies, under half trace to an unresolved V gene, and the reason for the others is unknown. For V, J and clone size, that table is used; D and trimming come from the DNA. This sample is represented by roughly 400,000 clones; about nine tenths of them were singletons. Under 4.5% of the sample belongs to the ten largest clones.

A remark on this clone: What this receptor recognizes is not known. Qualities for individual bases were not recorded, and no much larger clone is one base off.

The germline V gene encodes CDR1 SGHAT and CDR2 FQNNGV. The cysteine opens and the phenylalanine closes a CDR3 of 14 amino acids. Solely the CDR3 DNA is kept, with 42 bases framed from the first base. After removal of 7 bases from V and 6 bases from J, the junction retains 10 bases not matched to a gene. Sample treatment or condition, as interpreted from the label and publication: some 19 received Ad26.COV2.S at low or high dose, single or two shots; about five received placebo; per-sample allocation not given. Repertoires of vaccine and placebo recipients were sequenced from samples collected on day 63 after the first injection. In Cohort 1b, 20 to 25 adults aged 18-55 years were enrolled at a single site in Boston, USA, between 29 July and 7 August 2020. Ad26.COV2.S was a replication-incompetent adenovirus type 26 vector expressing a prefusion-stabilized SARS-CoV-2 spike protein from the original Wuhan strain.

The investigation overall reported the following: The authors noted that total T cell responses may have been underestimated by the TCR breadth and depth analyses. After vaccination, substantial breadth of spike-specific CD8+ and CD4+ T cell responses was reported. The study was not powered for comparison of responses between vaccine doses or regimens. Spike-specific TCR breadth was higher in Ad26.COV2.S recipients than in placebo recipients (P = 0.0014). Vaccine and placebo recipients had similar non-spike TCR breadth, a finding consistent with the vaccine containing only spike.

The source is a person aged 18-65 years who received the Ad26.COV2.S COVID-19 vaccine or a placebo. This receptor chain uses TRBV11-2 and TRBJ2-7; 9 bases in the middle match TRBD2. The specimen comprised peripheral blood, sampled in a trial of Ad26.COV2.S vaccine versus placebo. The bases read TGTGCCAGCATGACTGAGGGACTAGCCATCGAGCAGTACTTC. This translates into CASMTEGLAIEQYF.